This is a list of T cell receptor beta chains from one sample in a study of T-cell reconstitution after alpha-beta-depleted transplantation in children. One entry per CDR3 protein, called by TCRdb with MiXCR from the PCR reads. This table holds about 230,000 distinct CDR3 sequences, around 8.9% found once. This material consisted of PBMCs from the stem cell graft donor, taken from the stem cell graft. Receptors originate from a human donor who donated a stem cell graft to a child with SCID. CDR3s include the opening cysteine and the closing phenylalanine or tryptophan. Each record gives: V gene, clone size, J gene, D gene, CDR3 protein, CDR3 DNA. D genes are given only for firm matches. Not every row has a clone size; where given, it reads once, few, many or a size class.

TRBV20-1	many	TRBJ2-3	.	CSARAGFSTDTQYF	TGCAGTGCTAGGGCGGGCTTCAGCACAGATACGCAGTATTTT
TRBV15	many	TRBJ2-4	.	CATSRALNRATKNIQYF	TGTGCCACCAGCAGGGCTTTAAACCGGGCCACCAAAAACATTCAGTACTTC
TRBV12-3/TRBV12-4	many	TRBJ2-2	TRBD1	CASSLISTGGASGELFF	TGTGCCAGCAGTTTAATCTCGACAGGGGGCGCGTCCGGGGAGCTGTTTTTT
TRBV5-1	many	TRBJ1-1	.	CASSFWTFVNTEAFF	TGCGCCAGCAGCTTTTGGACCTTCGTGAACACTGAAGCTTTCTTT
TRBV20-1	many	TRBJ2-1	TRBD2	CSAPGPGGHNEQFF	TGCAGTGCGCCGGGACCGGGAGGGCACAATGAGCAGTTCTTC
TRBV12-3/TRBV12-4	many	TRBJ2-7	.	CASSTGTATYEQYF	TGTGCCAGCAGTACCGGGACGGCCACCTACGAGCAGTACTTC
TRBV7-3	many	TRBJ1-2	TRBD1	CASSLLGQDGYTF	TGTGCCAGCAGCCTGCTGGGACAGGATGGCTACACCTTC
TRBV5-1	many	TRBJ1-1	.	CASSLGQPVMNTEAFF	TGCGCCAGCAGCTTGGGACAACCCGTGATGAACACTGAAGCTTTCTTT
TRBV2	many	TRBJ2-6	.	CASSPSAVGANVLTF	TGTGCCAGCAGTCCCTCAGCCGTAGGGGCCAACGTCCTGACTTTC
TRBV1	.	TRBJ2-1	.	CTSTEPGLAGERQFF	TGCACCAGCACCGAACCGGGACTAGCGGGTGAGAGGCAGTTCTTC
TRBV11-3	many	TRBJ2-7	.	CASSLGFSSYGVSYEQYF	TGTGCCAGCAGCTTAGGGTTTAGTTCGTACGGCGTCTCCTACGAGCAGTACTTC
TRBV12-3/TRBV12-4	many	TRBJ2-2	TRBD1	CASSSSRQGAAGELFF	TGTGCCAGCAGCTCGTCCCGACAGGGGGCAGCCGGGGAGCTGTTTTTT
TRBV5-1	few	TRBJ2-5	TRBD2	CASSYSSGGRETQYF	TGCGCCAGCAGCTACTCTAGCGGGGGGCGAGAGACCCAGTACTTC
TRBV12-3/TRBV12-4	many	TRBJ1-1	.	CASSLAPQTPAFF	TGTGCCAGCAGTTTAGCCCCGCAAACTCCAGCTTTCTTT
TRBV7-9	once	TRBJ2-7	TRBD1	CASSQQGSRDEQYF	TGTGCCAGCAGCCAACAGGGGTCCCGTGACGAGCAGTACTTC
TRBV5-1	many	TRBJ1-1	.	CASSLEGFTEAFF	TGCGCCAGCAGCTTGGAAGGGTTTACTGAAGCTTTCTTT
TRBV5-1	many	TRBJ2-1	TRBD2	CASSLGTSGGDGSYNEQFF	TGCGCCAGCAGCCTGGGGACTAGCGGAGGCGACGGGTCCTACAATGAGCAGTTCTTC
TRBV5-1	many	TRBJ1-4	.	CASSLGSATNEKLFF	TGCGCCAGCAGCTTGGGGTCAGCAACTAATGAAAAACTGTTTTTT
TRBV20-1	many	TRBJ1-6	.	CSATSGGGFDSPLHF	TGCAGTGCCACCAGCGGTGGGGGATTTGATTCACCCCTCCACTTT
TRBV20-1	many	TRBJ2-5	TRBD2	CSARDPGLAKETQYF	TGCAGTGCTAGAGATCCTGGACTAGCGAAGGAGACCCAGTACTTC
TRBV12-3/TRBV12-4	many	TRBJ1-1	.	CASSPRLRDTEAFF	TGTGCCAGCAGTCCTAGATTGCGGGACACTGAAGCTTTCTTT
TRBV20-1	many	TRBJ1-2	.	CSARGPQNLYGYTF	TGCAGTGCTAGGGGGCCCCAGAATCTTTATGGCTACACCTTC
TRBV10-3	once	TRBJ1-2	TRBD1	CATSPDRGNGYTF	TGTGCCACCAGCCCGGACAGGGGAAACGGCTACACCTTC
TRBV11-2	few	TRBJ2-2	.	CASSLQVTGELFF	TGTGCCAGCAGCTTACAAGTAACCGGGGAGCTGTTTTTT
TRBV5-1	many	TRBJ1-5	.	CASSLWWPSEGQPQHF	TGCGCCAGCAGCTTGTGGTGGCCTTCGGAGGGGCAGCCCCAGCATTTT
TRBV6-5	many	TRBJ2-1	.	CASSYRGALRNEQFF	TGTGCCAGCAGTTATCGGGGAGCCCTTCGTAATGAGCAGTTCTTC
TRBV7-9	many	TRBJ2-3	.	CASSFTWGFTDTQYF	TGTGCCAGCAGCTTCACTTGGGGATTCACAGATACGCAGTATTTT